These 21 T cell receptor beta chains were sequenced from one sample in a study of Ad26.COV2.S vaccination and SARS-CoV-2 variants. As for treatment: some 19 received Ad26.COV2.S at low or high dose, single or two shots; 5 received placebo; per-sample allocation not given. Samples came from day 63 after the first vaccine or placebo injection. Generated by immunoSEQ multiplex PCR, the TCRdb table keeps only in-frame clones and is missing some. The sample has 380,000 or so clones; 75% to 90% are singletons. Specimen: peripheral blood, collected in a trial of Ad26.COV2.S vaccine versus placebo. These receptors were obtained from a person between 18 and 59 years old who received the Ad26.COV2.S COVID-19 vaccine or a placebo.

The V and J genes are TRBV11-2 and TRBJ2-7; D gene unclear. The length of the CDR3 is 12 residues. The germline V and J ends were trimmed by 5 bases and 6 bases, with 11 bases remaining between them. In germline, CDR1 is SGHAT, CDR2 FQNNGV. The CDR3 DNA follows: TGTGCCAGCAGCCCCCCCGACGTCGAGCAGTACTTC. This gives the protein CASSPPDVEQYF.

This chain joins TRBV28 and TRBJ1-1; tentatively, D is TRBD1 (5 bases). Germline V gene data show CDR1 as MDHEN and CDR2 as SYDVKM. Trimming took 8 bases from V and 5 from J, leaving 15 bases between them. This CDR3 spans 13 amino acids. The CDR3 is CASGFDRLTEAFF. In DNA, the CDR3 is TGTGCCAGCGGATTCGACAGATTAACTGAAGCTTTCTTT.

The rearrangement uses TRBV6-1 and TRBJ2-7; perhaps TRBD1 as D (6 bases). Germline lookup yields CDR1 MNHNS and CDR2 SASEGT. The ends were cut back, 4 bases at V and 2 bases at J, with 18 bases in the middle. This CDR3 comprises 16 residues. CDR3 sequence reads: CASSASRGTLTYEQYF. In DNA form, the CDR3 reads TGTGCCAGCAGTGCCAGCAGAGGGACACTGACCTACGAGCAGTACTTC.

This clone was counted a single time. The gene calls are TRBV5-4 and TRBJ2-3, with TRBD2 as a possible D gene (7 bases). CDR1 is SGHNT and CDR2 is YYREEE in the germline V gene (reference sequence). This CDR3 spans 15 amino acids. The V end was cut by 4 bases, the J end by 2 bases, with 14 bases between. The CDR3 DNA follows: TGTGCCAGCAGCCTGGGGGGGGCCCTCACAGATACGCAGTATTTT. Translation gives CASSLGGALTDTQYF. The whole variable domain, remainder taken from reference TRBV5-4 and TRBJ2-3, is ETGVTQSPTHLIKTRGQQVTLRCSSQSGHNTVSWYQQALGQGPQFIFQYYREEENGRGNFPPRFSGLQFPNYSSELNVNALELDDSALYLCASSLGGALTDTQYFGPGTRLTVL.

This sequence joins TRBV3-1 (or the pseudogene TRBV3-2) and TRBJ1-1; D ambiguous. Germline lookup yields CDR1 LGHDT and CDR2 YNNKEL (reference sequence). There are 15 residues in the CDR3. V lost 0 bases, J lost 5 bases, and 13 bases lay in between. The CDR3 sequence is CASSQEGERETEAFF. In DNA, the CDR3 is TGTGCCAGCAGCCAAGAGGGAGAAAGGGAAACTGAAGCTTTCTTT.

The V and J genes are TRBV11-2 and TRBJ2-7, with 9 bases fitting TRBD2. V was pared by 3 bases and J by 5 bases, with 8 bases of the junction left unmatched. This CDR3 is 15 amino acids long. CDR1 SGHAT and CDR2 FQNNGV come from the germline V gene. CDR3 in DNA: TGTGCCAGCAGCTTCGGCGGGAGGGCCGGGGACGAGCAGTACTTC. Its protein product is CASSFGGRAGDEQYF.

The chain links TRBV5-1 to TRBJ2-5, with TRBD2 matching 10 bases. The germline gives CDR1 SGHRS, CDR2 YFSETQ. The junction had 3 bases not matched to a gene; V was cut back by 4 bases and J by 3 bases. This CDR3 has 14 amino acids. This CDR3 is CASSNGLAEETQYF. For the CDR3, the DNA is TGCGCCAGCAGCAACGGACTAGCGGAAGAGACCCAGTACTTC.

V and J are TRBV29-1 and TRBJ1-1; TRBD1 matches at 7 bases. The CDR3 contains 12 residues. Germline V gene sequence: CDR1 SQVTM, CDR2 ANQGSEA. V was pared by 6 bases and J by 6 bases, with 7 bases of the junction left unmatched. DNA for the CDR3: TGCAGCGTAGGACAGGTGAGGGCTGAAGCTTTCTTT. Protein: CSVGQVRAEAFF.

V and J are TRBV10-3 and TRBJ2-7; 8 nucleotides line up with TRBD1. CDR3 length equals 14 residues. Germline V lookup: CDR1 ENHRY, CDR2 SYGVKD. The V and J ends lost 6 bases and 3 bases, in that order; junction bases with no gene match: 7. The CDR3 nucleotides are TGTGCCATCAGCGACAGACAGGGGAGCTACGAGCAGTACTTC. Amino acids: CAISDRQGSYEQYF.

The genes are TRBV5-1 and TRBJ1-3, with D uncertain. The length of the CDR3 is 15 residues. V was pared by 0 bases and J by 0 bases, with 7 bases between. From germline, CDR1 is SGHRS and CDR2 YFSETQ. CDR3 DNA sequence: TGCGCCAGCAGCTTGGGGGGAAACTCTGGAAACACCATATATTTT. As protein: CASSLGGNSGNTIYF.

The V gene is TRBV4-1, the J gene TRBJ1-1; a possible D gene is TRBD1 (6 bases). Germline V gene sequence: CDR1 MGHRA, CDR2 YSYEKL. CDR3 length equals 15 residues. Trimming removed 2 bases at V and 1 base at J, with 11 bases between. CDR3 DNA: TGCGCCAGCAGCCAAACAACAGGGAGGAACACTGAAGCTTTCTTT. Its protein product is CASSQTTGRNTEAFF.

The count of this clone is one. The genes are TRBV28 and TRBJ2-7; D possibly corresponds to TRBD1 (6 bases). V lost 7 bases, J lost 0 bases, and 13 bases lay in between. CDR1 is MDHEN, CDR2 SYDVKM, per germline. The CDR3 has 14 amino acids. The chain's CDR3 is CASTGRDNSYEQYF. In DNA form, the CDR3 reads TGTGCCAGCACCGGCCGGGACAACTCCTACGAGCAGTACTTC. The complete variable domain, with remaining parts taken from reference TRBV28 and TRBJ2-7, reads DVKVTQSSRYLVKRTGEKVFLECVQDMDHENMFWYRQDPGLGLRLIYFSYDVKMKEKGDIPEGYSVSREKKERFSLILESASTNQTSMYLCASTGRDNSYEQYFGPGTRLTVT.

The CDR3 spells CASSTPDRTGANVLTF. In nucleotides, the CDR3 is TGTGCCAGTAGTACCCCCGACAGGACTGGGGCCAACGTCCTGACTTTC. This chain connects TRBV19 to TRBJ2-6, with a weak D call TRBD1 (6 bases). Germline V gene data show CDR1 as LNHDA and CDR2 as SQIVND (reference sequence). The V end was cut by 4 bases, the J end by 2 bases, with 12 bases between. The CDR3 covers 16 residues.

The J gene is TRBJ2-5, the V gene TRBV19; D may be TRBD1 or TRBD2 (5 bases each). The CDR3 sequence is 14 residues long. Between the trimmed V and J ends, which lost 6 bases and 2 bases, there was a span of 13 bases. Germline CDR1 LNHDA, CDR2 SQIVND (reference sequence). Here the CDR3 reads CASSPGLMQETQYF. In nucleotides, the CDR3 is TGTGCCAGTAGCCCGGGGCTTATGCAAGAGACCCAGTACTTC.

The rearrangement links TRBV12-5 to TRBJ2-7, with TRBD2 as a possible D gene (6 bases). Deletions cut 1 base from V and 3 bases from J, with 7 bases between. CDR3 length equals 13 residues. Germline V lookup: CDR1 LGHNT, CDR2 FRNRAP. The CDR3 region has the DNA TGTGCTAGTGGTTTGGCCGGGAGCTACGAGCAGTACTTC. This sequence encodes CASGLAGSYEQYF.

The rearrangement uses TRBV6-5 and TRBJ2-7; D is unclear. This CDR3 comprises 11 residues. Trimming took 2 bases from V and 5 from J, leaving 4 bases between them. Germline V CDR1 and CDR2: MNHEY, SVGAGI. The CDR3 DNA follows: TGTGCCAGCAGTTACATTGACGAGCAGTACTTC. As protein: CASSYIDEQYF.

This rearrangement joins TRBV27 to TRBJ2-1; 9 bases line up with TRBD1. The length of the CDR3 is 13 residues. The germline gives CDR1 MNHEY, CDR2 SMNVEV (reference sequence). Germline trimming cut 6 bases from V and 6 bases from J; bases unmatched to any gene: 3. CDR3 sequence reads: CASSRGQGNEQFF. CDR3 coding DNA: TGTGCCAGCAGCCGGGGACAGGGCAATGAGCAGTTCTTC.

This chain links TRBV6-2 or TRBV6-3 with TRBJ2-1, with 8 bases identical to TRBD2. The length of the CDR3 is 14 residues. J lost 7 bases, V lost 6 bases, and 8 bases had no gene match. The germline V gene has CDR1 MNHEY and CDR2 SVGEGT. DNA of the CDR3: TGTGCCAGCAGCAGGACTAGCAGGGGTAATGAGCAGTTCTTC. Translation: CASSRTSRGNEQFF.

The J gene is TRBJ1-1, the V gene TRBV28, with D unclear. Germline V gene sequence: CDR1 MDHEN, CDR2 SYDVKM. Trimming took 8 bases from V and 0 from J, leaving 13 bases between them. There are 14 residues in the CDR3. The CDR3 sequence: CASSAFTLNTEAFF. CDR3 bases: TGTGCCAGCTCTGCCTTTACCTTGAACACTGAAGCTTTCTTT.

The V call is TRBV6-2 or TRBV6-3, the J call TRBJ2-5, with D possibly TRBD1 on 6 matching bases. Trimming stripped 5 bases from V and 2 bases from J, with 15 bases between. The CDR3 loop spans 15 amino acids. In germline, CDR1 is MNHEY, CDR2 SVGEGT. For the CDR3, the DNA is TGTGCCAGCAGTCTCCCCGGACAGAAACAAGAGACCCAGTACTTC. Translated: CASSLPGQKQETQYF.

V is TRBV7-9 and J is TRBJ2-7; possibly TRBD2 for D (6 bases). The CDR3 has 14 amino acids. The germline V gene has CDR1 SEHNR and CDR2 FQNEAQ (reference sequence). The V and J ends lost 2 bases and 2 bases respectively, with 10 bases between them. CDR3 amino acids: CASSLSGTPYEQYF. The CDR3 DNA reads TGTGCCAGCAGCTTATCCGGGACTCCCTACGAGCAGTACTTC.